This entry describes one T cell receptor (beta chain). This clonotype showed up just once. The antigen it recognizes is unknown. No quality values exist for individual bases; no much larger clone is one base distant. Support from one read is weak. The V end gives up 3 bases and the J end 1 base, leaving 8 bases in the junction not matched to a gene. The CDR3 goes from the cysteine to the phenylalanine over 16 residues. Just CDR3 DNA is preserved here, 48 bases in frame from base 1. The germline V gene (reference sequence) sets CDR1 to LNHNV and CDR2 to YYDKDF. The sample comes from a study of T cells in Graves' hyperthyroidism and ophthalmopathy (dated 2019 in TCRdb). Regarding the study in general: Peripheral blood samples were taken at the time of initial diagnosis, prior to any treatment. TCR V-J signatures able to tell the groups apart were searched for in a discovery cohort of more than 90 patients, of whom 43 had Graves' ophthalmopathy and around 58 had stable Graves' hyperthyroidism. An independent validation cohort of 18 to 20 hyperthyroidism patients and over 15 patients who later progressed to ophthalmopathy tested prospective prediction of ophthalmopathy. The roughly 91 discovery patients were randomly divided into training and test sets at a 7:3 ratio. Thyroid tissue and blood T-cell repertoires from about six Graves' hyperthyroidism patients were also compared in the study. After sampling, hyperthyroidism patients received methimazole starting at 30 mg daily, and ophthalmopathy patients received high-dose intravenous methylprednisolone. The paper describes TCR Vbeta CDR3 sequencing of 120 to 150 peripheral blood samples, made up of some 42 ophthalmopathy patients, around 73 hyperthyroidism patients and about 17 progressor patients.

Overall study results and their limits: Most expanded thyroid clonotypes (frequency above 0.001) were also detected in blood, a finding suggesting that blood repertoires may reflect thyroid immune responses. In validation, progression to ophthalmopathy was predicted by the model with 70.59% sensitivity and 72.22% specificity, a median of about 6 months before onset. Ophthalmopathy was separated from stable hyperthyroidism by a 13 V-J signature model, with roughly 88% sensitivity and roughly 81% specificity obtained in cross-validation and 80%/75% obtained in testing. No statistical method was used to set the sample size in advance, and investigators knew the group allocation.

Amplification of TCR beta CDR3 regions was carried out from RNA transcripts. For the first round of RT-PCR on the TCR CDR3, the HTBI primer set was used together with the Qiagen OneStep RT-PCR kit. The libraries were constructed in a second round of multiplex PCR and then size-selected and purified. Sequencing of the libraries was done on an Illumina HiSeq2000 using paired-end 100 bp reads. Per the source publication's procedure: Raw data were processed with SOAPnuke, discarding reads with adapters, uncalled bases, mean Phred below 15, or no exact constant-primer or identifier match. High-quality paired reads were merged with COPE v1.2.5, and unique nucleotide sequences were defined as clonotypes. MiTCR v1.1 was used to align the clonotypes against IMGT TRBV, TRBD and TRBJ reference segments. Only V-J combinations with frequency above 0.0001, covering about 99% of repertoires, were analysed. A TCS score was defined as the ratio of F50 (clonal expansion) to E x V (chaos), with BLOSUM62-based TCRdist applied between CDR3 peptides within each V-J. Welch's t-statistics and random forest reduced approximately 520 V-J features to under 15, which were used in a naive Bayes classifier (R e1071). The public reads were reanalyzed by TCRdb: fastp trimming at Q25, MiXCR alignment, in-frame beta chains only. For every CDR3 protein sequence, its rows merge into one entry that carries the most common genes and DNA. The V and J calls here are based on TCRdb, not the publication. The sample records approximately 480,000 distinct CDR3 sequences, around 21% of which are singletons. About 26% of the sample belongs to the ten largest clones.

Stable Graves' hyperthyroidism was defined as no progression to ophthalmopathy during 18 months of follow-up. Hyperthyroidism patients were aged 18 to 65 years and newly diagnosed, with disease duration of less than 2 months. Exclusion was applied to patients with uncontrolled infections, other autoimmune diseases, pregnancy or lactation. Diagnoses were established on the basis of clinical symptoms, serum thyroxine and TRAb, thyroid ultrasound, and orbital computed tomography. PBMCs were isolated from 7.5 to 10 ml of fresh peripheral blood by Ficoll-Paque density gradient centrifugation. Total RNA was extracted using Trizol reagent, and RNA quality was assessed on an Agilent 2100 Bioanalyzer.

The chain is encoded by TRBV15 joined to TRBJ2-7, and 8 junction bases match TRBD1. This receptor was obtained from a man younger than 30 with Graves' hyperthyroidism. Input material: blood. The CDR3 corresponds to CATSRLITGGSYEQYF. The nucleotides read TGTGCCACCAGCAGGTTGATCACAGGGGGATCCTACGAGCAGTACTTC.